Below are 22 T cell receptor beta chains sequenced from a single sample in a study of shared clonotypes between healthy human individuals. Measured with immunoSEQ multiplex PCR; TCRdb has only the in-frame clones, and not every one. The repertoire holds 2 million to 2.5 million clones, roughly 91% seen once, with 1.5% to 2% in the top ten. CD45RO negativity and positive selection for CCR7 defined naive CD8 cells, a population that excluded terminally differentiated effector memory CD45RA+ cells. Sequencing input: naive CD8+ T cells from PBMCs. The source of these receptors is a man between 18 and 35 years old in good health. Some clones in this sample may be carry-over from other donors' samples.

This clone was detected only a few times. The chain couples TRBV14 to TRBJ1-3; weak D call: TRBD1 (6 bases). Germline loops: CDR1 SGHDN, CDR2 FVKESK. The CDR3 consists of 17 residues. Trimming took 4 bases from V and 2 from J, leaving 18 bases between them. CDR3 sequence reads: CASSPVSAGGPGNTIYF. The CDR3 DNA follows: TGTGCCAGCAGCCCGGTTTCGGCGGGGGGGCCTGGAAACACCATATATTTT.

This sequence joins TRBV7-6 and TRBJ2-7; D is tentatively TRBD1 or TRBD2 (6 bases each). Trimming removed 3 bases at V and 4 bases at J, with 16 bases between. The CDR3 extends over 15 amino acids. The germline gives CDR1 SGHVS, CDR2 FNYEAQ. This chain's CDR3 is CASSLGGQSWYEQYF. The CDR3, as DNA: TGTGCCAGCAGCTTGGGAGGACAGTCTTGGTACGAGCAGTACTTC.

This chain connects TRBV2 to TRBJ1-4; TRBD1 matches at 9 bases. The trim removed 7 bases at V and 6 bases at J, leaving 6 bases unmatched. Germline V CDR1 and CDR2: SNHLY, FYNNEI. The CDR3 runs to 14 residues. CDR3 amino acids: CASTPRDRDEKLFF. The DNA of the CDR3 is TGTGCCAGCACTCCCCGGGACAGGGATGAAAAACTGTTTTTT.

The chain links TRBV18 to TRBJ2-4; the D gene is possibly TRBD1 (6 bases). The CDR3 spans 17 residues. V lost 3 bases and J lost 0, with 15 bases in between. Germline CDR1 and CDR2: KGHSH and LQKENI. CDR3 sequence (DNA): TGTGCCAGCTCACCCAATACAGGGACCCGAGCCAAAAACATTCAGTACTTC. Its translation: CASSPNTGTRAKNIQYF.

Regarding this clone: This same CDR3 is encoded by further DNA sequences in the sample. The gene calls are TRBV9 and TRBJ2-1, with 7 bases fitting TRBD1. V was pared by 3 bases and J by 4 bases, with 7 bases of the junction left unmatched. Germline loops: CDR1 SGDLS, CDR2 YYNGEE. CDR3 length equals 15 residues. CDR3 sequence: CASSADRVPYNEQFF. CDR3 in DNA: TGTGCCAGCAGCGCAGACAGGGTCCCGTACAATGAGCAGTTCTTC.

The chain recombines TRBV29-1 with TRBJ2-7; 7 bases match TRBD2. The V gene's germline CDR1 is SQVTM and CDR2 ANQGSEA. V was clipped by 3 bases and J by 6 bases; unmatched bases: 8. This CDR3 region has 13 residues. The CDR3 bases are TGCAGCGTTGACGGGGGAGGGCCGGGCGAGCAGTACTTC. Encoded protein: CSVDGGGPGEQYF.

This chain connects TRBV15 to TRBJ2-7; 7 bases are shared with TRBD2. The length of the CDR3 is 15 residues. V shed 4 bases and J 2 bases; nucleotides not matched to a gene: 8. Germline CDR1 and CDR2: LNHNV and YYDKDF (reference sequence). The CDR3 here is CATSTGEGWTYEQYF. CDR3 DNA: TGTGCCACCAGCACCGGGGAGGGTTGGACCTACGAGCAGTACTTC.

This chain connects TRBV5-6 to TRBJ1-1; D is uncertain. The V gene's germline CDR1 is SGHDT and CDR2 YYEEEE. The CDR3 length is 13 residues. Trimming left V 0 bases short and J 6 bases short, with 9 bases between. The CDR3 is CASSLGEGPEAFF. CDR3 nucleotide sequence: TGTGCCAGCAGCTTGGGGGAGGGCCCTGAAGCTTTCTTT.

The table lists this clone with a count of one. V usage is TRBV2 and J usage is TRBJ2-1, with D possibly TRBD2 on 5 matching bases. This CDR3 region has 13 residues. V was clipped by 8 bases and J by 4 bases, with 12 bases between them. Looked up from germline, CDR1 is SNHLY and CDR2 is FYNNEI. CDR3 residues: CASQERSYNEQFF. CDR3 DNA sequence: TGTGCCAGCCAGGAGCGGAGTTACAATGAGCAGTTCTTC.

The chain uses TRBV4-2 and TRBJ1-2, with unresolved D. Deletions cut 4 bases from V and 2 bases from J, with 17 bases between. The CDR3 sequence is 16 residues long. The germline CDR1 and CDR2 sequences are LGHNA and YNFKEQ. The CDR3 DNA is TGTGCCAGCAGCCTCTTTTCAGGACTGGAAAACTATGGCTACACCTTC. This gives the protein CASSLFSGLENYGYTF.

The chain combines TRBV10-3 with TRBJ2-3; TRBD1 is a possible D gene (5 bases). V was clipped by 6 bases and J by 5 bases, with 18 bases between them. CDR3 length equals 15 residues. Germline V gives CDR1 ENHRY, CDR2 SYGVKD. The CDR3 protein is CAISTQAVIIDTQYF. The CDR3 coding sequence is TGTGCCATCAGCACACAGGCGGTTATAATAGATACGCAGTATTTT.

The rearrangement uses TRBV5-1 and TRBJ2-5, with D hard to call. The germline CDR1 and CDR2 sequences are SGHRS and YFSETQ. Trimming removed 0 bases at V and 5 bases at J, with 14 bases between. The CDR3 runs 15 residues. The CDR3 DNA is TGCGCCAGCAGCTTGGAAGGCGGCTATCGTGAGACCCAGTACTTC. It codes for CASSLEGGYRETQYF.

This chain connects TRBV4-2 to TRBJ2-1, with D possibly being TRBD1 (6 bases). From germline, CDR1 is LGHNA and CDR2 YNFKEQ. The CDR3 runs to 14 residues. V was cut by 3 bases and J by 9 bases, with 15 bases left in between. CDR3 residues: CASSQGHRAIEQFF. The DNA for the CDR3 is TGTGCCAGCAGCCAGGGTCACAGGGCGATTGAGCAGTTCTTC.

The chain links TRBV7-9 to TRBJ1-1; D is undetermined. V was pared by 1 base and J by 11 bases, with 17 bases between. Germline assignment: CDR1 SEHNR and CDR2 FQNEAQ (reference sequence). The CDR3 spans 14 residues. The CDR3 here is CASSLEERGNQAFF. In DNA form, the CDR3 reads TGTGCCAGCAGCTTAGAGGAACGGGGAAATCAGGCTTTCTTT.

The CDR3 DNA reads as TGTGCCAGCAGCCAGAAAGCGGTCTTGAGCTCTGGAAACACCATATATTTT. It translates to CASSQKAVLSSGNTIYF. V is TRBV7-8 and J is TRBJ1-3; D unclear. V was cut by 5 bases and J by 0 bases, with 17 bases left in between. Germline CDR1 SGHVS, CDR2 FQNEAQ. The CDR3 consists of 17 residues.

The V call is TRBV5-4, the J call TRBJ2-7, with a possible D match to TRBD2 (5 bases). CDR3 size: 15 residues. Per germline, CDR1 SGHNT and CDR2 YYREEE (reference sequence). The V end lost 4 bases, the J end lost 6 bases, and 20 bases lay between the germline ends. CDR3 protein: CASSRTRGQRSEQYF. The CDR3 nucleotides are TGTGCCAGCAGCCGTACCCGAGGGCAGCGCTCCGAGCAGTACTTC.

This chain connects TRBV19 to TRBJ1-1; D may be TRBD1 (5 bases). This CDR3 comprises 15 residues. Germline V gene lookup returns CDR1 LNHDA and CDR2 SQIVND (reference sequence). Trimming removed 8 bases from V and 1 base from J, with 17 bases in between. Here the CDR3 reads CASHDLIRGNTEAFF. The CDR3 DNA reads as TGTGCCAGTCACGACTTGATAAGGGGGAACACTGAAGCTTTCTTT.

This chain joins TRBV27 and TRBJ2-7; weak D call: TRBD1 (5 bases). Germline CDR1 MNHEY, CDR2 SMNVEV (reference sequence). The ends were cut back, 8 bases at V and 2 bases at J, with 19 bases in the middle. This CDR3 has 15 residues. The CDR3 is CASGIKGSSAYEQYF. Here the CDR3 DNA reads TGTGCCAGCGGAATTAAGGGGTCCTCCGCCTACGAGCAGTACTTC.

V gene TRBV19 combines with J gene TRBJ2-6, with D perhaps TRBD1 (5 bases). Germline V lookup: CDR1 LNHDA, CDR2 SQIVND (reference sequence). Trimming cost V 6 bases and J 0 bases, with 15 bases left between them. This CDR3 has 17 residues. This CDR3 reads CASSIPTANSGANVLTF. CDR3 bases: TGTGCCAGTAGCATACCGACAGCCAACTCTGGGGCCAACGTCCTGACTTTC.

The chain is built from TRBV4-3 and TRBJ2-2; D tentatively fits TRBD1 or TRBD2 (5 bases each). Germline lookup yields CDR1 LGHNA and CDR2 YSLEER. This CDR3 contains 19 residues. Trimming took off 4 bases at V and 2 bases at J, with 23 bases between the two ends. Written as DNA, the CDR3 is TGCGCCAGCAGCCTGCTATTGTTTGGGGGATCAGCCAACACCGGGGAGCTGTTTTTT. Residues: CASSLLLFGGSANTGELFF.

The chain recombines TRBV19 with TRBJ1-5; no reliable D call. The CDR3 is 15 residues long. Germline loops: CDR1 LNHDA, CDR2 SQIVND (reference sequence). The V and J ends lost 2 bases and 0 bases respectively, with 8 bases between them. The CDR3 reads CASSITDYSNQPQHF. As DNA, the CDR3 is TGTGCCAGTAGTATAACAGATTATAGCAATCAGCCCCAGCATTTT. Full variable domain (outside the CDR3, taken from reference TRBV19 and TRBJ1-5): DGGITQSPKYLFRKEGQNVTLSCEQNLNHDAMYWYRQDPGQGLRLIYYSQIVNDFQKGDIAEGYSVSREKKESFPLTVTSAQKNPTAFYLCASSITDYSNQPQHFGDGTRLSIL.

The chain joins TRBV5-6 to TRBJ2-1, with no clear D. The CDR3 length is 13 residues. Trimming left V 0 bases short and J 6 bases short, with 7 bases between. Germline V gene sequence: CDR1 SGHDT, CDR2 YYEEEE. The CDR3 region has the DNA TGTGCCAGCAGCTTGGACGAGAGCAATGAGCAGTTCTTC. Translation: CASSLDESNEQFF.